The 3 T cell receptor beta chains below all came from one sample that was sequenced in a study of T cells in Graves' hyperthyroidism and ophthalmopathy. Amplified regions were TCR beta CDR3 sequences from RNA transcripts. Primed by the HTBI set, a first-round RT-PCR was run on the TCR CDR3. MiXCR, applied by TCRdb to the multiplex PCR reads, yields one record per CDR3 protein. The table has around 250,000 distinct CDR3 sequences, 13% to 15% seen once. The source material was blood. These receptors were collected from a woman aged 35 to 49 with Graves' hyperthyroidism that later progressed to Graves' ophthalmopathy.

This clonotype turned up a few times. This rearrangement joins TRBV20-1 to TRBJ2-7; 8 bases align to TRBD2. The trim removed 6 bases at V and 3 bases at J, leaving 13 bases unmatched. CDR3 length: 15 residues. Germline V gene data show CDR1 as DFQATT and CDR2 as SNEGSKA (reference sequence). CDR3 DNA: TGCAGTGCCCCCCTTGCGGGACTAGGTGACTACGAGCAGTACTTC. Translating it yields CSAPLAGLGDYEQYF.

This clonotype showed up just a few times. The chain is built from TRBV20-1 and TRBJ2-2; 7 positions match TRBD2. V dropped 1 base and J dropped 5; count of bases not matched to a gene: 7. The CDR3 covers 15 residues. Germline V CDR1 and CDR2: DFQATT, SNEGSKA (reference sequence). In nucleotides, the CDR3 is TGCAGTGCTAGAGGGACGGGAGGTGGAACCGGGGAGCTGTTTTTT. This codes for CSARGTGGGTGELFF.

This clonotype was seen many times. CDR3 residues: CSVGTMNTGELFF. Written as DNA, the CDR3 is TGCAGCGTTGGAACTATGAACACCGGGGAGCTGTTTTTT. The chain is built from TRBV29-1 and TRBJ2-2; D remains ambiguous. The CDR3 consists of 13 residues. Trimming shortened V by 4 bases and J by 1 base, and 7 bases separated the two germline ends. From germline, CDR1 is SQVTM and CDR2 ANQGSEA.